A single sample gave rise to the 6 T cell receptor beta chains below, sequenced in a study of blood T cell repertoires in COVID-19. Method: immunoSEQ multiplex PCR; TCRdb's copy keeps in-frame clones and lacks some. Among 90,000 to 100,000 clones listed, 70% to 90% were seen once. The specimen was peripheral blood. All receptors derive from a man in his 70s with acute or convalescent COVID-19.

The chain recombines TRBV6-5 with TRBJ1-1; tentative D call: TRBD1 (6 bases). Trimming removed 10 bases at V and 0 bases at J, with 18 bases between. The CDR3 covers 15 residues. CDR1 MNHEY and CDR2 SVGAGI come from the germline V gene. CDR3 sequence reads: CATREVGAMNTEAFF. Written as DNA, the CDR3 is TGTGCCACCCGGGAGGTGGGGGCGATGAACACTGAAGCTTTCTTT.

CDR3: CASSMDRRNSPLHF. In DNA, the CDR3 is TGTGCCAGTAGTATGGACAGGCGTAATTCACCCCTCCACTTT. The V call is TRBV19, the J call TRBJ1-6; the match to TRBD1 covers 7 bases. Germline V gene sequence: CDR1 LNHDA, CDR2 SQIVND (reference sequence). V lost 3 bases and J lost 6; bases outside the gene matches: 2. The CDR3 runs to 14 residues.

The CDR3 loop reads CASSINPQGSSPGELFF. CDR3 in DNA: TGTGCCAGTAGTATTAACCCCCAGGGGTCCTCACCAGGGGAGCTGTTTTTT. The chain combines TRBV19 with TRBJ2-2; the D gene is possibly TRBD1 (6 bases). Deletions cut 3 bases from V and 8 bases from J, with 22 bases between. CDR1 and CDR2 (germline): LNHDA, SQIVND (reference sequence). This CDR3 has 17 amino acids.

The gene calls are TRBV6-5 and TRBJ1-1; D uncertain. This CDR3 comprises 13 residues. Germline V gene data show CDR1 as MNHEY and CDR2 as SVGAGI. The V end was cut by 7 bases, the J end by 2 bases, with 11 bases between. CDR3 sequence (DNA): TGTGCCAGCACTCGAGGAACCAACACTGAAGCTTTCTTT. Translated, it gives CASTRGTNTEAFF.

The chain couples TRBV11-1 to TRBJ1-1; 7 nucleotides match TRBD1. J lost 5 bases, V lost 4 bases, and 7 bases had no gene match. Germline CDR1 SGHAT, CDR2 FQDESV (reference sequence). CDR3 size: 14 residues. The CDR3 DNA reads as TGTGCCAGCAGCTGGGACAGTCTAGGGACTGAAGCTTTCTTT. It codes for CASSWDSLGTEAFF.

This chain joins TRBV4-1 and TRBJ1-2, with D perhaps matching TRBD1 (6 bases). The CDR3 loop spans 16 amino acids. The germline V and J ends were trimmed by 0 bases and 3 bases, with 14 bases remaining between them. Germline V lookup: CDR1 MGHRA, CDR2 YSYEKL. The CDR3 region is CASSQEGSRTDYGYTF. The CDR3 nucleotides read TGCGCCAGCAGCCAAGAGGGTTCCAGGACAGACTATGGCTACACCTTC.